The 7 T cell receptor beta chains below all came from one sample that was sequenced in a study of CD8+ T cells in alopecia areata. Regarding treatment: oral pan-JAK inhibitor, 5-10 mg twice daily. As the sequencing template, cDNA was produced by extracting RNA and reverse transcribing it. Sequencing was performed with immunoSEQ multiplex PCR; in TCRdb, only in-frame clones are kept and a portion is missing. This sample has 190,000 or so clones; 58% occur once, and the top ten carry 10% to 15%. This sample comprised CD8+ T cells sorted from blood, obtained at week 24, from a patient treated with tofacitinib. These receptors all come from a human donor with alopecia areata.

The rearrangement uses TRBV29-1 and TRBJ2-7; TRBD1 matches at 8 bases. The CDR3 sequence is 16 residues long. Germline V gives CDR1 SQVTM, CDR2 ANQGSEA. V was pared by 4 bases and J by 4 bases, with 15 bases of the junction left unmatched. CDR3 protein: CSVVSQGASGRYEQYF. The CDR3 nucleotides are TGCAGCGTTGTATCGCAGGGGGCTTCCGGTCGGTACGAGCAGTACTTC.

The table lists this clone with a count of one. The genes are TRBV9 and TRBJ1-2, with D unresolved. This CDR3 has 14 amino acids. The V gene's germline CDR1 is SGDLS and CDR2 YYNGEE. The V gene lost 4 bases and the J gene lost 3 bases, with 13 bases spanning the gap. The CDR3 DNA reads as TGTGCCAGCAGCCCCCCCGGCGGACACTATGGCTACACCTTC. As protein: CASSPPGGHYGYTF. Full variable domain (remainder filled in from reference TRBV9 and TRBJ1-2): DSGVTQTPKHLITATGQRVTLRCSPRSGDLSVYWYQQSLDQGLQFLIQYYNGEERAKGNILERFSAQQFPDLHSELNLSSLELGDSALYFCASSPPGGHYGYTFGSGTRLTVV.

This clone showed up just a few times. This chain joins TRBV29-1 and TRBJ2-1; D is possibly TRBD2 (5 bases). Germline V gene data show CDR1 as SQVTM and CDR2 as ANQGSEA. The CDR3 totals 13 residues. The DNA for the CDR3 is TGCAGTGCCTCGGCGAGGGCAAACAATGAGCAGTTCTTC. It yields the protein CSASARANNEQFF.

V is TRBV5-6 and J is TRBJ2-2, with D tentatively TRBD2 (5 bases). The V end lost 0 bases, the J end lost 6 bases, and 9 bases lay between the germline ends. The CDR3 totals 14 residues. Per germline, CDR1 SGHDT and CDR2 YYEEEE. CDR3 nucleotide sequence: TGTGCCAGCAGCTTGGGTGCGGGTCCCGGGGAGCTGTTTTTT. Its translation is CASSLGAGPGELFF.

This chain links TRBV2 with TRBJ1-5, with no clear D. This CDR3 contains 16 residues. V was clipped by 3 bases and J by 1 base, with 13 bases between them. Germline CDR1 and CDR2: SNHLY and FYNNEI. The CDR3 sequence is CASSELGRRSNQPQHF. The CDR3 DNA reads TGTGCCAGCAGTGAGCTTGGGCGGCGGAGCAATCAGCCCCAGCATTTT.

V is TRBV6-4 and J is TRBJ1-2, with a tentative D call TRBD1 (5 bases). Trimming left V 4 bases short and J 4 bases short, with 16 bases between. Germline CDR1 is MRHNA and CDR2 is SNTAGT. The CDR3 covers 15 residues. The CDR3 DNA sequence: TGTGCCAGCAGTGGCAGCGGGGACGGGTCCTATGGCTACACCTTC. Translated, it gives CASSGSGDGSYGYTF.

The chain employs TRBV7-8 and TRBJ1-1, with 8 bases aligning to TRBD1. V lost 1 base and J lost 7; bases outside the gene matches: 5. CDR1 is SGHVS and CDR2 is FQNEAQ in the germline V gene. This CDR3 has 14 amino acids. CDR3: CASSLETGVLEAFF. The CDR3 nucleotides are TGTGCCAGCAGCTTAGAGACAGGGGTGCTTGAAGCTTTCTTT.